Listed below are T cell receptor beta chains from one sample, sequenced in a study of regulatory T cells in long-lasting Graves disease. TCRdb processed the multiplex PCR reads anew with MiXCR; each CDR3 protein has one entry. This sample yields around 320,000 distinct CDR3 sequences, of which approximately 15% are seen a single time; 25% to 30% belongs to the top ten. The same sample was also used in a study of T cells in Graves' hyperthyroidism and ophthalmopathy.

The input for sequencing was peripheral blood mononuclear cells (PBMCs), taken at new diagnosis, from a patient treated with antithyroid drugs. The source is a man aged 40-50 years with Graves disease. Both conserved end residues are part of each CDR3. D genes are given only for firm matches. The size entry is marked missing in some rows and otherwise reads once, few, many or a size class.

>TRBD1|TRBV27|.|TRBJ1-2
TGTGCCAGCACGACAGGGGCCTATGGCTACACCTTC
CASTTGAYGYTF
>.|TRBV7-9|many|TRBJ2-5
TGTGCCAGCAGCTTAACCCAGGGGCAAGAGACCCAGTACTTC
CASSLTQGQETQYF
>.|TRBV7-9|many|TRBJ2-5
TGTGCCAGCAGCTGGGGGACACACCAAGAGACCCAGTACTTC
CASSWGTHQETQYF
>TRBD2|TRBV13|many|TRBJ2-1
TGTGCCAGCAGCTCTAGCGGGGGGGTCACGCATTACTACAATGAGCAGTTCTTC
CASSSSGGVTHYYNEQFF
>.|TRBV5-1|many|TRBJ2-7
TGCGCCAGCAGCTTGGTTCAGTTCTACGAGCAGTACTTC
CASSLVQFYEQYF
>.|TRBV10-2|many|TRBJ1-1
TGCGCCAGCAAGTCGCCCAGTATGAACACTGAAGCTTTCTTT
CASKSPSMNTEAFF
>.|TRBV7-9|many|TRBJ2-2
TGTGCCAGCAGCGAGAGGGTGGGACACCGCACCGGGGAGCTGTTTTTT
CASSERVGHRTGELFF
>.|TRBV7-9|many|TRBJ1-2
TGTGCCAGCAGCTCCCGAGGGTTGGGTTATGGCTACACCTTC
CASSSRGLGYGYTF
>.|TRBV19|many|TRBJ2-7
TGTGCCAGTAGTTCGGACTTCCAGGGGACTCACTCCTACGAGCAGTACTTC
CASSSDFQGTHSYEQYF
>TRBD2|TRBV20-1|.|TRBJ2-3
TGCAGTGCTAGCGGGGCTAGCGGGGGGGCAGGGGATACGCAGTATTTT
CSASGASGGAGDTQYF
>.|TRBV18|many|TRBJ2-3
TGTGCCAGCTCACCACGGAACAGGCCAGACACAGATACGCAGTATTTT
CASSPRNRPDTDTQYF
>.|TRBV29-1|many|TRBJ2-3
TGCAGCGTTCTGACGGCAGATACGCAGTATTTT
CSVLTADTQYF
>.|TRBV6-2/TRBV6-3|once|TRBJ1-1
TGTGCCAGCAGTTTTCAGCGGTTTGGCACTGAAGCTTTCTTT
CASSFQRFGTEAFF